These 21 T cell receptor beta chains were sequenced from one sample in a study of cytomegalovirus exposure and HLA in healthy donors. The PCR had 60 Vbeta and 13 Jbeta primers. Produced via immunoSEQ multiplex PCR; TCRdb's table is partial and in-frame only. The sample contains 85,000 to 95,000 clones, 7.5% to 8.5% of which appear only once. Sequenced sample: PBMCs. Receptors originate from a man in his forties or fifties in good health and CMV-seronegative.

This clone was picked up a small number of times. The chain carries TRBV6-1 and TRBJ2-7; maybe TRBD1 (6 bases). Germline-derived CDR1 and CDR2 are MNHNS and SASEGT. V lost 2 bases, J lost 3 bases, and 11 bases lay in between. The CDR3 loop spans 14 amino acids. CDR3 loop: CASSEPGVLYEQYF. The CDR3 coding sequence is TGTGCCAGCAGTGAACCAGGGGTGCTCTACGAGCAGTACTTC.

This clone was found a few times. The chain recombines TRBV15 with TRBJ1-1; 7 nucleotides agree with TRBD1. Germline assignment: CDR1 LNHNV and CDR2 YYDKDF (reference sequence). The V segment lost 5 bases and the J segment 4 bases; nucleotides outside the gene matches: 10. The CDR3 runs 15 residues. The CDR3 nucleotides read TGTGCCACCAGCCAATTAACAGGGGCCGGCACTGAAGCTTTCTTT. The encoded protein is CATSQLTGAGTEAFF.

This clone showed up just a few times. J is TRBJ2-3 and V is TRBV7-2; TRBD2 matches at 9 bases. Germline V gives CDR1 SGHTA, CDR2 FQGNSA. This CDR3 is 15 amino acids long. With 6 bases clipped from V and 4 bases from J, the junction kept 8 bases outside the gene matches. CDR3 sequence (DNA): TGTGCCAGCAGAAAAGCGGGGGGTTGGGCAGATACGCAGTATTTT. Translated, it gives CASRKAGGWADTQYF. The variable domain in full, with the rest retrieved from reference TRBV7-2 and TRBJ2-3, is GAGVSQSPSNKVTEKGKDVELRCDPISGHTALYWYRQSLGQGLEFLIYFQGNSAPDKSGLPSDRFSAERTGGSVSTLTIQRTQQEDSAVYLCASRKAGGWADTQYFGPGTRLTVL.

This clone turned up a few times. The same CDR3 is also encoded by other DNA sequences in this sample. This chain links TRBV19 with TRBJ2-2, with D possibly TRBD1 on 5 matching bases. There are 11 residues in the CDR3. Germline CDR1 and CDR2: LNHDA and SQIVND (reference sequence). V shed 9 bases and J shed 5 bases, with 7 bases lying between them. The CDR3 loop is CASRDTGELFF. In DNA, the CDR3 is TGTGCCAGCAGGGATACCGGGGAGCTGTTTTTT.

This clone was detected only a few times. The V call is TRBV29-1, the J call TRBJ2-7; D possibly corresponds to TRBD1 (6 bases). Germline V gives CDR1 SQVTM, CDR2 ANQGSEA. V lost 4 bases and J lost 0, with 19 bases in between. The CDR3 runs to 16 residues. The CDR3 DNA follows: TGCAGCGTTGTGAAAGGTTTCGGGACAAGCTCCTACGAGCAGTACTTC. This gives the protein CSVVKGFGTSSYEQYF.

In this sample, this clone turned up a few times. The chain couples TRBV28 to TRBJ1-5; D is ambiguous. V shed 7 bases and J shed 9 bases, with 13 bases lying between them. Germline values: CDR1 MDHEN, CDR2 SYDVKM. The CDR3 consists of 12 residues. The CDR3 loop is CASNQYSRPQHF. CDR3 sequence (DNA): TGTGCCAGCAACCAGTACAGTCGGCCCCAGCATTTT. Supplemented by reference TRBV28 and TRBJ1-5, the full variable domain reads DVKVTQSSRYLVKRTGEKVFLECVQDMDHENMFWYRQDPGLGLRLIYFSYDVKMKEKGDIPEGYSVSREKKERFSLILESASTNQTSMYLCASNQYSRPQHFGDGTRLSIL.

CDR3 sequence: CASSLTGTVTEAFF. CDR3 bases: TGTGCCAGCAGCTTAACAGGCACGGTCACTGAAGCTTTCTTT. This chain uses TRBV7-2 with TRBJ1-1, with a weak D call TRBD1 (5 bases). Germline CDR1 reads SGHTA; CDR2 reads FQGNSA. This CDR3 has 14 residues. Trimming stripped 2 bases from V and 4 bases from J, with 11 bases between.

This rearrangement joins TRBV5-8 to TRBJ2-1, with 7 bases fitting TRBD2. The CDR3 spans 16 residues. Germline values: CDR1 SGHTS, CDR2 YDEGEE. V lost 3 bases, J lost 5 bases, and 11 bases stayed unmatched. CDR3 nucleotides: TGTGCCAGCAGCTCGACCGGGGGGAGGGCCAACAATGAGCAGTTCTTC. Its translation is CASSSTGGRANNEQFF.

This clone was recorded a few times. J is TRBJ1-5 and V is TRBV21-1; the table's D call, TRBD1, was not checked against the DNA. TRBV21-1 is marked as a pseudogene. The CDR3 contains 16 residues. DNA of the CDR3: TGTGCCAGCAGCAAAGGAGTTAGACAGGGGAATCAGCCCCAGCATTTT. Translation gives CASSKGVRQGNQPQHF.

This clone was picked up a small number of times. The J gene is TRBJ2-1, the V gene TRBV2; no clear D gene. Germline V gene lookup returns CDR1 SNHLY and CDR2 FYNNEI. V was cut by 11 bases and J by 7 bases, with 6 bases left in between. The CDR3 is made up of 9 amino acids. The CDR3 region has the DNA TGTGCCCCCAAAAATGAGCAGTTCTTC. Protein: CAPKNEQFF.

There are a few counts of this clone. The gene calls are TRBV4-2 and TRBJ2-6; 8 nucleotides align to TRBD1. This CDR3 has 19 amino acids. The junction had 7 bases not matched to a gene; V was cut back by 0 bases and J by 0 bases. CDR1 LGHNA and CDR2 YNFKEQ come from the germline V gene. CDR3 amino acids: CASSQDLQGAYSGANVLTF. The CDR3 DNA sequence: TGTGCCAGCAGCCAAGATCTTCAGGGGGCGTACTCTGGGGCCAACGTCCTGACTTTC.

The chain employs TRBV18 and TRBJ2-7; no clear D gene. CDR3 length: 11 amino acids. Looked up from germline, CDR1 is KGHSH and CDR2 is LQKENI. With 5 bases removed from V and 6 bases from J, the gap between germline ends came to 8 bases. The CDR3 DNA reads as TGTGCCAGCTCATCGACACTCGAGCAGTACTTC. This encodes CASSSTLEQYF.

This rearrangement joins TRBV6-6 to TRBJ1-2; TRBD1 aligns across 10 bases. From germline, CDR1 is MNHNY and CDR2 SVGAGI (reference sequence). J lost 8 bases, V lost 6 bases, and 9 bases had no gene match. The CDR3 is made up of 14 amino acids. The DNA for the CDR3 is TGTGCCAGCAGCGCCGGCGGGACAGGGGTCGGCTACACCTTC. The encoded protein is CASSAGGTGVGYTF.

The chain couples TRBV29-1 to TRBJ2-7; D may be TRBD1 (6 bases). The CDR3 extends over 12 amino acids. The V gene's germline CDR1 is SQVTM and CDR2 ANQGSEA. The CDR3 protein is CRAQQGTHEQYF. The DNA for the CDR3 is TGCAGAGCCCAACAGGGAACGCACGAGCAGTACTTC.

The gene calls are TRBV7-9 and TRBJ2-3; D is uncertain. The CDR3 extends over 13 amino acids. V was shortened by 5 bases and J by 0 bases, with 6 bases between the two germline ends. Germline assignment: CDR1 SEHNR and CDR2 FQNEAQ (reference sequence). CDR3 nucleotide sequence: TGTGCCAGCAGCGAAGCTAGCACAGATACGCAGTATTTT. It translates to CASSEASTDTQYF.

This clone was recorded a few times. V is TRBV2 and J is TRBJ2-2; TRBD1 is a possible D gene (6 bases). Germline lookup yields CDR1 SNHLY and CDR2 FYNNEI. The ends were cut back, 6 bases at V and 1 base at J, with 12 bases in the middle. The CDR3 covers 15 residues. In DNA form, the CDR3 reads TGTGCCAGCAGCCGACAGGCCAGGAACACCGGGGAGCTGTTTTTT. This encodes CASSRQARNTGELFF.

The sample holds a few counts of this clone. The V gene is TRBV5-1, the J gene TRBJ2-5; 9 nucleotides align to TRBD1. This CDR3 contains 16 residues. After removal of 4 bases from V and 5 bases from J, the junction contained 12 bases not matched to a gene. The germline gives CDR1 SGHRS, CDR2 YFSETQ. Here the CDR3 reads CASSLTTGTGYETQYF. CDR3 DNA sequence: TGCGCCAGCAGCCTAACCACCGGGACAGGGTATGAGACCCAGTACTTC.

This clone was observed a handful of times. This rearrangement joins TRBV10-3 to TRBJ1-2; 12 bases match TRBD1. The germline gives CDR1 ENHRY, CDR2 SYGVKD. The CDR3 has 16 amino acids. V lost 6 bases, J lost 5 bases, and 10 bases stayed unmatched. The CDR3 loop is CAISSGTGGSWYGYTF. CDR3 nucleotide sequence: TGTGCCATCAGCTCCGGGACAGGGGGCTCTTGGTATGGCTACACCTTC.

This sequence joins TRBV29-1 and TRBJ1-5; 7 bases are shared with TRBD1. Germline values: CDR1 SQVTM, CDR2 ANQGSEA. CDR3 size: 14 residues. V shed 6 bases and J 6 bases; nucleotides not matched to a gene: 11. CDR3 in DNA: TGCAGCGTCGCCAAGGGGGCAAGGGCTCAGCCCCAGCATTTT. Its protein product is CSVAKGARAQPQHF.

There are a few counts of this clone. This chain uses TRBV4-2 with TRBJ1-2; D unresolved. Trimming cost V 0 bases and J 2 bases, with 10 bases left between them. The length of the CDR3 is 15 residues. Looked up from germline, CDR1 is LGHNA and CDR2 is YNFKEQ. CDR3 DNA: TGTGCCAGCAGCCAAGAGAGTCGGGAAAACTATGGCTACACCTTC. It encodes CASSQESRENYGYTF.

There are a few counts of this clone. The chain carries TRBV2 and TRBJ1-4, with a possible D match to TRBD1 (6 bases). The length of the CDR3 is 16 residues. In germline, CDR1 is SNHLY, CDR2 FYNNEI. V shed 6 bases and J shed 0 bases, with 14 bases lying between them. The CDR3 spells CASSRREGATNEKLFF. DNA of the CDR3: TGTGCCAGCAGCCGCAGGGAGGGGGCAACTAATGAAAAACTGTTTTTT.